Included here is one TCR beta chain sequence, with context. This sample stems from a study of blood T cell repertoires in COVID-19. Study overall: COVID-19 samples collected from the United States, Italy and Spain covered acute and convalescent phases. Sources were T cells, B-cell-depleted T cells, or PBMCs; the material itself was cDNA or gDNA.

In the original workflow: Amplified reference gene primers provided the basis for estimating nucleated cell counts. The data were produced by immunoSEQ multiplex PCR, yet TCRdb's version contains in-frame clones alone and is incomplete. V and J calls and clone size follow that table, whereas D and trimming were derived from the DNA. The sample carries around 100,000 clones, 75% to 90% recorded once. The trim removed 2 bases at V and 1 base at J, leaving 5 bases unmatched. CDR3 length: 15 amino acids. Per germline, CDR1 MDHEN and CDR2 SYDVKM. Sequencing used peripheral blood. This sequence originates from a man of 80 years or more with acute or convalescent COVID-19. The chain carries TRBV28 and TRBJ2-7, with 7 bases aligning to TRBD1. The CDR3 loop reads CASSLNRGYSYEQYF. The CDR3 region has the DNA TGTGCCAGCAGTTTAAACAGGGGATATTCCTACGAGCAGTACTTC.